These 23 T cell receptor beta chains came from one sample sequenced in a study of T-cell memory formation after mild COVID-19. TCRdb independently ran MiXCR on the 5' RACE reads; one entry per CDR3 protein. The sample has almost 550,000 distinct CDR3 sequences; over 20% are singletons. Material: PBMCs or a T cell subset sorted from them (not recorded which). Receptors were obtained from an adult woman who had mild COVID-19 (a few samples of this study predate the infection). Cell type and time point are not known.

This clonotype has a handful of counts. V and J are TRBV5-1 and TRBJ1-1; TRBD1 agrees at 9 bases. Germline lookup yields CDR1 SGHRS and CDR2 YFSETQ. V trimming: 5 bases; J trimming: 8 bases; junction bases outside the gene matches: 10. This CDR3 has 14 residues. Here the CDR3 reads CASSGGQGKGEAFF. CDR3 DNA: TGCGCCAGCAGTGGGGGACAGGGAAAAGGAGAAGCTTTCTTT.

The V and J genes are TRBV3-1 and TRBJ1-1; 10 nucleotides match TRBD1. The CDR3 covers 16 residues. Germline V gene sequence: CDR1 LGHDT, CDR2 YNNKEL (reference sequence). J gave up 4 bases and V 6 bases, and 11 bases lay outside the gene matches. In nucleotides, the CDR3 is TGTGCCAGCAGTCGGGACAGGGGAGATTTCGGCACTGAAGCTTTCTTT. Amino acid sequence: CASSRDRGDFGTEAFF.

This clonotype turned up a few times. The genes are TRBV5-1 and TRBJ2-1; D not certain. CDR1 SGHRS and CDR2 YFSETQ come from the germline V gene. CDR3 length: 15 amino acids. Trimming took off 2 bases at V and 4 bases at J, with 13 bases between the two ends. For the CDR3, the DNA is TGCGCCAGCAGCTTCCGGTCCATGGGGTACAATGAGCAGTTCTTC. As protein: CASSFRSMGYNEQFF.

This clonotype was seen a few times. J is TRBJ2-5 and V is TRBV11-1; 11 bases are a match to TRBD2. CDR3 size: 16 residues. J was trimmed by 3 bases and V by 3 bases; bases with no gene match: 6. Germline CDR1 and CDR2: SGHAT and FQDESV (reference sequence). CDR3 sequence reads: CASSLGGTSGEETQYF. The CDR3 DNA sequence: TGTGCCAGCAGCTTGGGCGGGACTAGCGGAGAAGAGACCCAGTACTTC.

The J gene is TRBJ2-7, the V gene TRBV7-9, with D unclear. Trimming left V 11 bases short and J 0 bases short, with 29 bases between. The CDR3 loop spans 18 amino acids. CDR1 and CDR2 (germline): SEHNR, FQNEAQ (reference sequence). This chain's CDR3 is CAVFSSPGDRSGSYEQYF. The CDR3 nucleotides are TGTGCCGTCTTCTCCTCCCCTGGGGATCGGTCGGGCTCCTACGAGCAGTACTTC.

The CDR3 sequence: CASSLYEKLFF. As DNA, the CDR3 is TGTGCCAGCAGTTTATATGAAAAACTGTTTTTT. The rearrangement joins TRBV12-3 or TRBV12-4 to TRBJ1-4; D is unresolved. This CDR3 spans 11 amino acids. V lost 2 bases and J lost 6, with 1 base in between.

This clonotype was detected only a few times. The V call is TRBV7-2, the J call TRBJ1-5; TRBD1 might be the D (6 bases). V dropped 2 bases and J dropped 8 bases, with 16 bases sitting between them. CDR1 is SGHTA and CDR2 is FQGNSA in the germline V gene. The CDR3 runs 15 residues. CDR3 bases: TGTGCCAGCAGCTTATCGGGGGCGACGATCAAGCCCCAGCATTTT. It encodes CASSLSGATIKPQHF.

This clonotype was seen only a few times. This rearrangement joins TRBV5-1 to TRBJ2-1, with 9 bases that match TRBD2. Germline V gene data show CDR1 as SGHRS and CDR2 as YFSETQ. Trimming took 4 bases from V and 2 from J; bases not matched to a gene: 19. The CDR3 length is 20 residues. CDR3: CASSRRPPGLASRTYNEQFF. CDR3 coding DNA: TGCGCCAGCAGCCGTAGACCTCCGGGACTAGCTTCGAGAACCTACAATGAGCAGTTCTTC.

This chain links TRBV12-3 or TRBV12-4 with TRBJ1-2, with TRBD1 as a possible D gene (5 bases). The CDR3 has 12 residues. Trimming cost V 2 bases and J 8 bases, with 9 bases left between them. CDR3 in amino acids: CASSLRGDGYTF. Here the CDR3 DNA reads TGTGCCAGCAGTTTAAGAGGGGACGGCTACACCTTC.

V and J are TRBV20-1 and TRBJ2-2, with 11 bases matching TRBD2. V was pared by 4 bases and J by 1 base, with 2 bases of the junction left unmatched. CDR1 and CDR2 (germline): DFQATT, SNEGSKA (reference sequence). The CDR3 length is 15 residues. In DNA form, the CDR3 reads TGCAGTGCTACCGGGACTAGCGGGAACACCGGGGAGCTGTTTTTT. The encoded protein is CSATGTSGNTGELFF.

This clonotype was counted a single time. The chain combines TRBV20-1 with TRBJ2-5; 9 bases are a match to TRBD2. This CDR3 is built from 18 residues. The ends lost 2 bases at V and 4 bases at J; junction bases unmatched: 17. Germline assignment: CDR1 DFQATT and CDR2 SNEGSKA (reference sequence). The CDR3 loop reads CSARSREPSGDWRETQYF. DNA for the CDR3: TGCAGTGCTAGATCGAGGGAGCCTAGCGGGGATTGGCGAGAGACCCAGTACTTC.

This clonotype was found many times. The chain is built from TRBV7-9 and TRBJ2-5; 9 bases line up with TRBD1. Germline V gene lookup returns CDR1 SEHNR and CDR2 FQNEAQ (reference sequence). J lost 4 bases, V lost 3 bases, and 6 bases had no gene match. The CDR3 has 15 residues. DNA of the CDR3: TGTGCCAGCAGCTTTGGACAGGGGTTGCTAGAGACCCAGTACTTC. Protein: CASSFGQGLLETQYF.

The chain couples TRBV3-1 to TRBJ2-5; unclear D gene. This CDR3 has 12 amino acids. Germline loops: CDR1 LGHDT, CDR2 YNNKEL (reference sequence). V dropped 5 bases and J dropped 4 bases, with 8 bases sitting between them. As DNA, the CDR3 is TGTGCCAGCAGCGGAAAACCAGAGACCCAGTACTTC. This sequence encodes CASSGKPETQYF.

In its sample, this clonotype was seen a few times. This sequence joins TRBV4-3 and TRBJ2-3, with a tentative D call TRBD2 (6 bases). The CDR3 extends over 15 amino acids. The germline V and J ends were trimmed by 5 bases and 1 base, with 13 bases remaining between them. The germline CDR1 and CDR2 sequences are LGHNA and YSLEER. The CDR3: CASSNRDWGTDTQYF. CDR3 DNA: TGCGCCAGCAGCAACCGGGACTGGGGCACAGATACGCAGTATTTT.

The chain uses TRBV5-1 and TRBJ1-4; D possibly corresponds to TRBD1 (6 bases). The CDR3 is made up of 17 amino acids. Germline V lookup: CDR1 SGHRS, CDR2 YFSETQ. Trimming took 3 bases from V and 3 from J, leaving 18 bases between them. The CDR3 DNA is TGCGCCAGCAGCTCGTTCGGGGGGCGGGTAGCTAATGAAAAACTGTTTTTT. Translating it yields CASSSFGGRVANEKLFF.

This clonotype was observed a handful of times. This chain joins TRBV5-1 and TRBJ2-7; D possibly corresponds to TRBD1 (5 bases). The CDR3 contains 15 residues. Trimming took off 4 bases at V and 0 bases at J, with 14 bases between the two ends. The germline gives CDR1 SGHRS, CDR2 YFSETQ. CDR3 sequence: CASSGRQGTSYEQYF. The DNA of the CDR3 is TGCGCCAGCAGCGGGCGCCAGGGTACCTCCTACGAGCAGTACTTC.

This clonotype was detected only a few times. The rearrangement joins TRBV6-5 to TRBJ1-2; D gene ambiguous. Germline V lookup: CDR1 MNHEY, CDR2 SVGAGI. This CDR3 has 14 residues. Trimming pared 6 bases from V and 0 bases from J, leaving 11 bases between. CDR3 region: CASRRAGANYGYTF. Written as DNA, the CDR3 is TGTGCCAGCAGAAGAGCTGGGGCTAACTATGGCTACACCTTC.

This chain uses TRBV20-1 with TRBJ1-4; 9 bases map to TRBD1. V trimming: 1 base; J trimming: 2 bases; junction bases outside the gene matches: 2. There are 15 residues in the CDR3. Germline V gene data show CDR1 as DFQATT and CDR2 as SNEGSKA (reference sequence). CDR3 region: CSARATGGTNEKLFF. Here the CDR3 DNA reads TGCAGTGCTAGAGCGACAGGGGGTACTAATGAAAAACTGTTTTTT.

The rearrangement joins TRBV18 to TRBJ1-1; 7 nucleotides line up with TRBD1. V lost 3 bases and J lost 4; bases outside the gene matches: 2. The germline CDR1 and CDR2 sequences are KGHSH and LQKENI. This CDR3 is 13 amino acids long. The CDR3 sequence: CASSPDRSTEAFF. In DNA, the CDR3 is TGTGCCAGCTCACCGGACAGGAGCACTGAAGCTTTCTTT.

The rearrangement joins TRBV20-1 to TRBJ2-1; D possibly corresponds to TRBD2 (6 bases). Germline V gene lookup returns CDR1 DFQATT and CDR2 SNEGSKA (reference sequence). The CDR3 totals 12 residues. V shed 3 bases and J shed 7 bases, with 10 bases lying between them. As DNA, the CDR3 is TGCAGTGCTAGGGCGGGGCTGAATGAGCAGTTCTTC. This encodes CSARAGLNEQFF.

The chain carries TRBV20-1 and TRBJ2-1; TRBD2 matches 13 bases. Losses at the gene ends were 5 bases for V and 0 bases for J; bases not matched to a gene: 4. The germline V gene has CDR1 DFQATT and CDR2 SNEGSKA (reference sequence). The CDR3 consists of 16 residues. CDR3 amino acids: CSASTSGGSSYNEQFF. The CDR3 region has the DNA TGCAGTGCTTCGACTAGCGGGGGGAGCTCCTACAATGAGCAGTTCTTC.

The sample holds many counts of this clonotype. The chain couples TRBV12-3 or TRBV12-4 to TRBJ2-1; TRBD2 might be the D (6 bases). This CDR3 is built from 16 residues. Trimming shortened V by 5 bases and J by 0 bases, and 14 bases separated the two germline ends. The CDR3 is CASSNMRDSSYNEQFF. The CDR3 nucleotides read TGTGCCAGCAGTAACATGCGGGATAGCTCCTACAATGAGCAGTTCTTC.

This clonotype was counted a few times. V and J are TRBV7-9 and TRBJ2-7; D is possibly TRBD1 (6 bases). V lost 1 base and J lost 6, with 13 bases in between. In germline, CDR1 is SEHNR, CDR2 FQNEAQ (reference sequence). The CDR3 runs 14 residues. The CDR3 sequence is CASSLEGRGGEQYF. The DNA of the CDR3 is TGTGCCAGCAGCTTAGAGGGCCGAGGGGGCGAGCAGTACTTC.